The next 23 T cell receptor beta chains were all read from a single sample in a study of radiation and T cells in renal cell carcinoma. Time point reported: blood 4 weeks post-SBRT, at nephrectomy. Noted treatment: 15 Gy SBRT to primary tumor, nephrectomy 4 weeks later. The repertoire was sequenced with immunoSEQ multiplex PCR; TCRdb's copy has only in-frame clones and lacks some. There are 150,000 to 200,000 clones in the sample; 88% occur only once, and about 11% lies in the top ten. Sequencing used blood, obtained from a patient whose treatment included radiotherapy and nephrectomy. The receptors stem from a woman between 50 and 59 years old with renal cell carcinoma.

In DNA, the CDR3 is TGTGCCAGCTTCGCCATATGGGGGTTTGGAAACACCATATATTTT. Translating gives CASFAIWGFGNTIYF. The chain uses TRBV6-1 and TRBJ1-3; D possibly corresponds to TRBD1 (5 bases). This CDR3 has 15 residues. The germline gives CDR1 MNHNS, CDR2 SASEGT. Trimming cost V 8 bases and J 3 bases, with 17 bases left between them.

Here the CDR3 reads CASSLDRETEQYF. Written as DNA, the CDR3 is TGTGCCAGCAGCTTAGACCGGGAAACCGAGCAGTACTTC. The V and J genes are TRBV7-9 and TRBJ2-7, with D maybe TRBD2 (5 bases). CDR1 is SEHNR and CDR2 is FQNEAQ in the germline V gene (reference sequence). The CDR3 sequence is 13 residues long. V lost 1 base to trimming and J lost 6 bases, with 10 bases between them.

This clone appeared once. This chain joins TRBV15 and TRBJ2-3; 9 bases match TRBD2. The CDR3 has 16 residues. Germline-derived CDR1 and CDR2 are LNHNV and YYDKDF (reference sequence). The junction had 6 bases not matched to a gene; V was cut back by 1 base and J by 4 bases. CDR3 nucleotides: TGTGCCACCAGCAGAGTGGCGGGGGGGCCAGCAGATACGCAGTATTTT. Translating it yields CATSRVAGGPADTQYF.

On this clone itself: A read error may produce the germline difference seen at one junction end. The chain uses TRBV7-7 and TRBJ1-3; 7 nucleotides align to TRBD1. Germline values: CDR1 SSHAT, CDR2 FNYEAQ (reference sequence). The CDR3 sequence is 14 residues long. This CDR3 reads CASSQGESGNTIYF. The CDR3 DNA reads as TGTGCTAGCAGCCAGGGGGAGTCTGGAAACACCATATATTTT.

This clone occurred once. V gene TRBV19 combines with J gene TRBJ2-3; 9 bases line up with TRBD1. The CDR3 extends over 14 amino acids. V lost 10 bases, J lost 2 bases, and 7 bases stayed unmatched. The germline gives CDR1 LNHDA, CDR2 SQIVND (reference sequence). The CDR3 loop reads CATIRDRDTDTQYF. The DNA for the CDR3 is TGTGCCACCATCCGGGACAGGGACACAGATACGCAGTATTTT.

Only one count was recorded for this clone. The rearrangement uses TRBV19 and TRBJ2-3, with D possibly TRBD2 on 6 matching bases. Trimming removed 5 bases from V and 2 bases from J, with 14 bases in between. The germline V gene encodes CDR1 LNHDA and CDR2 SQIVND (reference sequence). CDR3 length: 15 residues. CDR3 in DNA: TGTGCCAGTAGTCGTAAGGGACTTACCACAGATACGCAGTATTTT. It yields the protein CASSRKGLTTDTQYF.

The chain links TRBV18 to TRBJ2-7, with D perhaps assigned TRBD1 or TRBD2 (5 bases each). The CDR3 is made up of 16 amino acids. Germline V gene data show CDR1 as KGHSH and CDR2 as LQKENI. V was clipped by 2 bases and J by 5 bases, with 19 bases between them. The CDR3 DNA reads TGTGCCAGCTCACCAAGCAGGGACCTCGGGGTCCACGAGCAGTACTTC. Residues: CASSPSRDLGVHEQYF.

This clone appeared a single time. Other DNA variants within this sample encode the same CDR3. This chain joins TRBV19 and TRBJ1-5; the match to TRBD1 covers 7 bases. Germline CDR1 and CDR2: LNHDA and SQIVND (reference sequence). The CDR3 runs to 13 residues. The ends lost 4 bases at V and 6 bases at J; junction bases unmatched: 3. CDR3 coding DNA: TGTGCCAGTAGTACCGACAGGGTTCAGCCCCAGCATTTT. Translating gives CASSTDRVQPQHF.

The chain joins TRBV4-3 to TRBJ1-6, with D uncertain. The ends were cut back, 0 bases at V and 7 bases at J, with 10 bases in the middle. The CDR3 length is 15 residues. CDR1 and CDR2 from the germline V gene are LGHNA and YSLEER. In DNA, the CDR3 is TGCGCCAGCAGCCAAGATGAGGGTAGAAATTCACCCCTCCACTTT. This encodes CASSQDEGRNSPLHF.

The chain joins TRBV5-6 to TRBJ1-1; D is perhaps TRBD1 (6 bases). CDR1 and CDR2 (germline): SGHDT, YYEEEE. V was shortened by 4 bases and J by 11 bases, with 12 bases between the two germline ends. The CDR3 length is 11 residues. The DNA of the CDR3 is TGTGCCAGCAGCGCAGGGGCGAGGGCTTTCTTT. Translating it yields CASSAGARAFF.

The gene calls are TRBV5-1 and TRBJ2-3; 8 nucleotides align to TRBD2. The germline gives CDR1 SGHRS, CDR2 YFSETQ. J lost 4 bases, V lost 5 bases, and 9 bases had no gene match. The CDR3 loop spans 15 amino acids. CDR3 coding DNA: TGCGCCAGCAGATTAGCGGGGCCGGGGGCAGATACGCAGTATTTT. Translating it yields CASRLAGPGADTQYF.

The chain is built from TRBV4-1 and TRBJ2-1, with D tentatively TRBD2 (7 bases). The V gene lost 4 bases and the J gene lost 0 bases, with 19 bases spanning the gap. CDR1 is MGHRA, CDR2 YSYEKL, per germline. The CDR3 covers 18 residues. CDR3 sequence: CASSRWGAGVSSYNEQFF. Written as DNA, the CDR3 is TGCGCCAGCAGCCGATGGGGGGCGGGAGTCAGCTCCTACAATGAGCAGTTCTTC.

The chain combines TRBV7-2 with TRBJ1-5; D is unresolved. CDR3 length: 13 amino acids. Germline V lookup: CDR1 SGHTA, CDR2 FQGNSA. The ends were cut back, 1 base at V and 5 bases at J, with 6 bases in the middle. The CDR3 DNA reads TGTGCCAGCAGCTTAGTTTTCGATCAGCCCCAGCATTTT. Translating gives CASSLVFDQPQHF.

In DNA, the CDR3 is TGTGCCAGCAGTGAGGGTAGCGGGGTCGGAGAGACCCAGTACTTC. Translating it yields CASSEGSGVGETQYF. The chain uses TRBV2 and TRBJ2-5; 8 bases fit TRBD2. Losses at the gene ends were 3 bases for V and 4 bases for J; bases not matched to a gene: 7. CDR1 and CDR2 (germline): SNHLY, FYNNEI. The CDR3 is 15 amino acids. Together with reference TRBV2 and TRBJ2-5, the CDR3 gives the full variable domain: EPEVTQTPSHQVTQMGQEVILRCVPISNHLYFYWYRQILGQKVEFLVSFYNNEISEKSEIFDDQFSVERPDGSNFTLKIRSTKLEDSAMYFCASSEGSGVGETQYFGPGTRLLVL.

V is TRBV12-5 and J is TRBJ1-2; D is uncertain. Germline V lookup: CDR1 LGHNT, CDR2 FRNRAP. CDR3 size: 16 residues. The ends were cut back, 3 bases at V and 1 base at J, with 15 bases in the middle. The CDR3 DNA reads as TGTGCTAGTGGTTTCATGGTTCTCGGGAATAACTATGGCTACACCTTC. Encoded protein: CASGFMVLGNNYGYTF.

V and J are TRBV15 and TRBJ1-3, with TRBD1 matching 10 bases. CDR1 and CDR2 (germline): LNHNV, YYDKDF (reference sequence). The CDR3 spans 15 residues. V trimming: 0 bases; J trimming: 8 bases; junction bases outside the gene matches: 4. In nucleotides, the CDR3 is TGTGCCACCAGCAGAGATGGAGGGACAGGGGACACCATATATTTT. As protein: CATSRDGGTGDTIYF.

Notes on this clone: Germline is not matched at one junction end, which may reflect a read error. V is TRBV9 and J is TRBJ1-1; D is unclear. CDR1 SGDLS and CDR2 YYNGEE come from the germline V gene. This CDR3 is 15 amino acids long. The DNA for the CDR3 is TGTGCCAGCAGCGTGAACTGGGCGGAGAACACTGGAGCTTTCTTT. This sequence encodes CASSVNWAENTGAFF.

The chain employs TRBV7-6 and TRBJ2-7, with 7 bases lining up with TRBD2. V shed 5 bases, J shed 2 bases, and the junction held 12 bases outside the gene matches. CDR3 length equals 16 residues. Germline-derived CDR1 and CDR2 are SGHVS and FNYEAQ. The CDR3 bases are TGTGCCAGCAGCGGAGGAGGGCTAGCGGCACCCTACGAGCAGTACTTC. The encoded protein is CASSGGGLAAPYEQYF.

This clone was seen only a few times. This chain joins TRBV7-9 and TRBJ1-4, with a possible D match to TRBD1 (5 bases). V lost 0 bases and J lost 7, with 9 bases in between. CDR1 is SEHNR and CDR2 is FQNEAQ in the germline V gene (reference sequence). The CDR3 consists of 14 residues. The CDR3 here is CASSLAGDGEKLFF. In DNA form, the CDR3 reads TGTGCCAGCAGCTTAGCAGGGGACGGTGAAAAACTGTTTTTT. The complete variable domain, with remaining parts taken from reference TRBV7-9 and TRBJ1-4, reads DTGVSQNPRHKITKRGQNVTFRCDPISEHNRLYWYRQTLGQGPEFLTYFQNEAQLEKSRLLSDRFSAERPKGSFSTLEIQRTEQGDSAMYLCASSLAGDGEKLFFGSGTQLSVL.

The chain employs TRBV6-5 and TRBJ1-2, with 7 bases lining up with TRBD1. Germline V gives CDR1 MNHEY, CDR2 SVGAGI. This CDR3 has 15 residues. Unmatched junction bases numbered 13, after V lost 5 bases and J lost 7 bases. CDR3: CASSARDSSFVGYTF. The CDR3 nucleotides are TGTGCCAGCAGTGCCCGGGACAGCTCTTTCGTTGGCTACACCTTC.

J is TRBJ1-5 and V is TRBV5-5; D ambiguous. Between the trimmed V and J ends, which lost 4 bases and 7 bases, there was a span of 18 bases. The CDR3 totals 15 residues. Per germline, CDR1 SGHKS and CDR2 YYEKEE (reference sequence). The CDR3 bases are TGTGCCAGCAGCCCCTTCTTCGGCCTAGGGCAGCCCCAGCATTTT. The encoded protein is CASSPFFGLGQPQHF.

This clone appeared once. The chain is built from TRBV7-6 and TRBJ1-2; unclear D gene. Trimming stripped 0 bases from V and 2 bases from J, with 7 bases between. The CDR3 has 14 residues. CDR1 and CDR2 from the germline V gene are SGHVS and FNYEAQ. CDR3 DNA sequence: TGTGCCAGCAGCTTAGCGGACGGAAACTATGGCTACACCTTC. This encodes CASSLADGNYGYTF.

The chain couples TRBV5-1 to TRBJ2-7, with TRBD1 matching over 7 bases. The CDR3 is 15 amino acids. Losses at the gene ends were 3 bases for V and 1 base for J; bases not matched to a gene: 7. Germline V CDR1 and CDR2: SGHRS, YFSETQ. CDR3 sequence: CASSWTGSTSYEQYF. DNA for the CDR3: TGCGCCAGCAGCTGGACAGGCTCCACTTCCTACGAGCAGTACTTC.